These 16 T cell receptor beta chains came from one sample sequenced in a study of cytomegalovirus exposure and HLA in healthy donors. Vbeta (60) and Jbeta (13) primers were used in the PCR. TCRdb's copy holds only in-frame clones and misses some; the assay was immunoSEQ multiplex PCR. The profile shows around 170,000 clones, roughly four fifths of them singletons. The sample taken for sequencing was PBMCs. The receptors derive from a woman aged 50 to 60 in good health and CMV-seronegative.

The chain links TRBV27 to TRBJ1-1; 9 positions agree with TRBD1. CDR3 length: 14 residues. Germline CDR1 MNHEY, CDR2 SMNVEV (reference sequence). J gave up 3 bases and V 5 bases, and 4 bases lay outside the gene matches. The CDR3 sequence is CASSTRTGDTEAFF. CDR3 DNA: TGTGCCAGCAGTACTAGGACAGGGGACACTGAAGCTTTCTTT.

This chain links TRBV29-1 with TRBJ2-1; 7 bases agree with TRBD1. Losses at the gene ends were 6 bases for V and 12 bases for J; bases not matched to a gene: 11. The germline V gene has CDR1 SQVTM and CDR2 ANQGSEA. This CDR3 is 12 amino acids long. The CDR3 region is CSVYRGHNSQFF. The DNA of the CDR3 is TGCAGCGTGTACAGGGGCCACAACTCGCAGTTCTTC.

This chain connects TRBV7-9 to TRBJ2-7, with D perhaps matching TRBD1 (6 bases). Germline CDR1 and CDR2: SEHNR and FQNEAQ (reference sequence). CDR3 length: 16 residues. The V and J ends lost 5 bases and 4 bases respectively, with 21 bases between them. In DNA form, the CDR3 reads TGTGCCAGCAGCACCGAGGACAGTCCAGCCCCTTACGAGCAGTACTTC. Translation gives CASSTEDSPAPYEQYF.

The chain recombines TRBV14 with TRBJ1-4, with 9 bases aligning to TRBD1. Germline V gene lookup returns CDR1 SGHDN and CDR2 FVKESK. The CDR3 extends over 16 amino acids. The J segment lost 3 bases and the V segment lost 6 bases, leaving 8 bases of the junction unmatched. In DNA, the CDR3 is TGTGCCAGCAGTTGGGGGACAGGGTCCCCTAATGAAAAACTGTTTTTT. It translates to CASSWGTGSPNEKLFF.

The chain has TRBV4-1 and TRBJ1-5; 8 bases align to TRBD1. CDR1 is MGHRA, CDR2 YSYEKL, per germline. The V segment lost 5 bases and the J segment 2 bases; nucleotides outside the gene matches: 2. The CDR3 is 14 amino acids. The CDR3 is CASSSGQGNQPQHF. DNA of the CDR3: TGCGCCAGCAGCTCGGGACAGGGCAATCAGCCCCAGCATTTT.

This clone was counted a few times. The V and J genes are TRBV5-4 and TRBJ2-7; TRBD1 is a possible D gene (5 bases). Trimming stripped 0 bases from V and 3 bases from J, with 7 bases between. The CDR3 covers 13 residues. The germline V gene encodes CDR1 SGHNT and CDR2 YYREEE (reference sequence). CDR3 coding DNA: TGTGCCAGCAGCTTGGTCCAGGGCTACGAGCAGTACTTC. Its translation: CASSLVQGYEQYF.

The chain employs TRBV6-4 and TRBJ2-3; D unresolved. This CDR3 comprises 15 residues. Germline V gene data show CDR1 as MRHNA and CDR2 as SNTAGT. V lost 0 bases to trimming and J lost 4 bases, with 11 bases between them. The CDR3 bases are TGTGCCAGCAGTGACTCCACTCCGAGCGCAGATACGCAGTATTTT. The encoded protein is CASSDSTPSADTQYF.

The rearrangement joins TRBV27 to TRBJ2-5, with TRBD1 matching over 7 bases. CDR1 and CDR2 from the germline V gene are MNHEY and SMNVEV (reference sequence). CDR3 size: 14 residues. The V segment lost 5 bases and the J segment 1 base; nucleotides outside the gene matches: 4. The CDR3 here is CASSLDRVQETQYF. CDR3 nucleotides: TGTGCCAGCAGTCTAGACAGGGTCCAAGAGACCCAGTACTTC.

The rearrangement uses TRBV9 and TRBJ1-2; 7 nucleotides align to TRBD1. Germline CDR1 and CDR2: SGDLS and YYNGEE. With V trimmed by 4 bases and J by 8 bases, 8 bases remained unmatched. This CDR3 comprises 13 residues. CDR3 sequence reads: CASSSGGKAGYTF. The CDR3 DNA is TGTGCCAGCAGCTCAGGGGGGAAGGCGGGCTACACCTTC.

The gene calls are TRBV7-9 and TRBJ2-5; D possibly corresponds to TRBD2 (5 bases). V shed 5 bases and J shed 4 bases, with 14 bases lying between them. This CDR3 comprises 14 residues. Germline CDR1 SEHNR, CDR2 FQNEAQ (reference sequence). CDR3 sequence (DNA): TGTGCCAGCAGCCCAGTCGGGGTATCAGAGACCCAGTACTTC. It is translated as CASSPVGVSETQYF. Filled out from reference TRBV7-9 and TRBJ2-5, the complete variable domain reads DTGVSQNPRHKITKRGQNVTFRCDPISEHNRLYWYRQTLGQGPEFLTYFQNEAQLEKSRLLSDRFSAERPKGSFSTLEIQRTEQGDSAMYLCASSPVGVSETQYFGPGTRLLVL.

The CDR3 DNA is TGCGCCAGCAGCTTGACTGTCCTGAGCCGTAACAATGAGCAGTTCTTC. It encodes CASSLTVLSRNNEQFF. The gene calls are TRBV5-1 and TRBJ2-1; D is undetermined. Looked up from germline, CDR1 is SGHRS and CDR2 is YFSETQ. The CDR3 length is 16 residues. V was shortened by 1 base and J by 5 bases, with 16 bases between the two germline ends.

The chain is built from TRBV5-6 and TRBJ2-1; 9 nucleotides match TRBD2. This CDR3 contains 19 residues. CDR1 is SGHDT, CDR2 YYEEEE, per germline. V was pared by 0 bases and J by 1 base, with 11 bases of the junction left unmatched. The CDR3 DNA sequence: TGTGCCAGCAGCTTGGAACCTATAGCGGGAGTAAGATCCTACAATGAGCAGTTCTTC. It specifies CASSLEPIAGVRSYNEQFF.

The chain recombines TRBV27 with TRBJ1-5; possible D gene TRBD1, 5 bases. The CDR3 has 18 amino acids. Germline V gene data show CDR1 as MNHEY and CDR2 as SMNVEV (reference sequence). Between the trimmed V and J ends, which lost 0 bases and 1 base, there was a span of 16 bases. CDR3 region: CASSLSPLGALSNQPQHF. The CDR3 DNA sequence: TGTGCCAGCAGTTTATCACCCCTAGGGGCTTTAAGCAATCAGCCCCAGCATTTT.

The V call is TRBV7-6, the J call TRBJ2-7, with TRBD2 matching 7 bases. Germline V gene data show CDR1 as SGHVS and CDR2 as FNYEAQ. The CDR3 has 14 amino acids. V trimming: 0 bases; J trimming: 6 bases; junction bases outside the gene matches: 5. The CDR3 nucleotides are TGTGCCAGCAGCTTAGCGCTTTCGGGGGGCGAGCAGTACTTC. Protein product: CASSLALSGGEQYF.

The chain couples TRBV21-1 to TRBJ2-3; the table's D call of TRBD2 was not tested on the DNA. TRBV21-1 is classified as a pseudogene. The CDR3 sequence is 15 residues long. CDR3 loop: CASSKGLSDTDTQYF. DNA for the CDR3: TGTGCCAGCAGCAAAGGTTTGAGCGACACAGATACGCAGTATTTT.

The chain combines TRBV30 with TRBJ2-6; the D gene is possibly TRBD1 (6 bases). V gave up 7 bases and J gave up 2 bases, with 9 bases separating them. This CDR3 region has 13 residues. The germline gives CDR1 GTSNPN, CDR2 SVGIG (reference sequence). The CDR3 sequence: CASGVAGANVLTF. DNA of the CDR3: TGTGCCTCAGGGGTAGCTGGGGCCAACGTCCTGACTTTC.